The 3 T cell receptor beta chains given below trace back to one sample, sequenced in a study of cytomegalovirus exposure and HLA in healthy donors. The repertoire was sequenced with immunoSEQ multiplex PCR; TCRdb's copy has only in-frame clones and lacks some. The table shows approximately 140,000 clones, with around 88% occurring only once. The sequencing sample was made of PBMCs. The source is a young woman in good health and CMV-seropositive.

The V gene is TRBV19, the J gene TRBJ2-3; 11 bases map to TRBD2. Germline CDR1 and CDR2: LNHDA and SQIVND (reference sequence). The CDR3 has 16 residues. After removal of 3 bases from V and 0 bases from J, the junction contained 2 bases not matched to a gene. The CDR3 region is CASSIASGGSTDTQYF. Here the CDR3 DNA reads TGTGCCAGTAGTATTGCTAGCGGGGGGAGCACAGATACGCAGTATTTT.

The chain uses TRBV9 and TRBJ2-1, with a possible D match to TRBD1 (5 bases). The CDR3 runs 15 residues. Trimming shortened V by 2 bases and J by 4 bases, and 13 bases separated the two germline ends. The V gene's germline CDR1 is SGDLS and CDR2 YYNGEE. The CDR3 DNA is TGTGCCAGCAGCGTGAAGGGGTCTGTATACAATGAGCAGTTCTTC. Protein product: CASSVKGSVYNEQFF.

V is TRBV5-1 and J is TRBJ2-1, with TRBD2 matching 11 bases. Germline CDR1 and CDR2: SGHRS and YFSETQ. The CDR3 has 15 residues. After removal of 2 bases from V and 7 bases from J, the junction contained 5 bases not matched to a gene. CDR3 nucleotides: TGCGCCAGCAGCTTTAGCGGGGGGGCCGAAAATGAGCAGTTCTTC. Its translation: CASSFSGGAENEQFF. The full variable domain, with the rest looked up from reference TRBV5-1 and TRBJ2-1, is KAGVTQTPRYLIKTRGQQVTLSCSPISGHRSVSWYQQTPGQGLQFLFEYFSETQRNKGNFPGRFSGRQFSNSRSEMNVSTLELGDSALYLCASSFSGGAENEQFFGPGTRLTVL.